The 32 T cell receptor beta chains reported below all come from one sample, sequenced in a study of blood T cell repertoires in COVID-19. Libraries were prepared by immunoSEQ multiplex PCR; TCRdb keeps only in-frame clonotypes and omits some of them. Of about 250,000 clones in the sample, 85% to 90% are singletons; the top ten hold about 1%. The specimen was peripheral blood. These receptors were taken from a woman between 35 and 50 years old who had recovered from COVID-19.

V and J are TRBV19 and TRBJ1-3; D remains unclear. This CDR3 spans 13 amino acids. The V and J ends lost 4 bases and 7 bases respectively, with 11 bases between them. Looked up from germline, CDR1 is LNHDA and CDR2 is SQIVND (reference sequence). The CDR3 nucleotides read TGTGCCAGTAGTAGTAGTCCGGGGAACACCATATATTTT. Protein product: CASSSSPGNTIYF.

This clone was seen a few times. The chain uses TRBV19 and TRBJ2-7; 7 positions match TRBD1. CDR1 is LNHDA, CDR2 SQIVND, per germline (reference sequence). The V and J ends lost 6 bases and 2 bases, in that order; junction bases with no gene match: 7. The CDR3 consists of 14 residues. The CDR3 loop reads CASSEGAPAYEQYF. CDR3 DNA sequence: TGTGCCAGTAGCGAGGGGGCGCCCGCCTACGAGCAGTACTTC.

The chain is built from TRBV3-1 (or the pseudogene TRBV3-2) and TRBJ1-2; D remains ambiguous. The V gene's germline CDR1 is LGHDT and CDR2 YNNKEL (reference sequence). The CDR3 sequence is 16 residues long. Deletions cut 2 bases from V and 4 bases from J, with 17 bases between. The CDR3 coding sequence is TGTGCCAGCAGCCAATCGGTTCGGGAGGTTGTCTATGGCTACACCTTC. This encodes CASSQSVREVVYGYTF.

This chain joins TRBV2 and TRBJ1-5; TRBD1 is a possible D gene (5 bases). Trimming pared 8 bases from V and 7 bases from J, leaving 12 bases between. CDR3 length: 12 amino acids. Germline lookup yields CDR1 SNHLY and CDR2 FYNNEI. The CDR3 loop reads CASRGGIQPQHF. In DNA form, the CDR3 reads TGTGCCAGCCGGGGGGGGATCCAGCCCCAGCATTTT.

The gene calls are TRBV14 and TRBJ1-2, with D possibly TRBD1 on 5 matching bases. In germline, CDR1 is SGHDN, CDR2 FVKESK. This CDR3 comprises 14 residues. V dropped 3 bases and J dropped 10 bases, with 18 bases sitting between them. This CDR3 reads CASSQALTAGDYTF. CDR3 DNA: TGTGCCAGCAGCCAGGCCTTGACAGCGGGGGACTACACCTTC.

The chain recombines TRBV5-1 with TRBJ2-1; 16 nucleotides line up with TRBD2. J was trimmed by 8 bases and V by 4 bases; bases with no gene match: 15. The CDR3 is 19 amino acids. The germline V gene has CDR1 SGHRS and CDR2 YFSETQ. In nucleotides, the CDR3 is TGCGCCAGCAGCCCGGGACTAGCGGGAGGGCCCGGTGGGGTTGATGAGCAGTTCTTC. Residues: CASSPGLAGGPGGVDEQFF.

The DNA of the CDR3 is TGTGCCAGCTCACCACCGGCGGGAGGTTCAAGGTTCTTC. Translation: CASSPPAGGSRFF. The V call is TRBV18, the J call TRBJ2-1; TRBD2 matches 8 bases. The CDR3 is 13 amino acids. The ends lost 0 bases at V and 15 bases at J; junction bases unmatched: 7. Germline values: CDR1 KGHSH, CDR2 LQKENI.

The rearrangement uses TRBV5-5 and TRBJ1-2; possibly TRBD1 for D (5 bases). CDR1 is SGHKS, CDR2 YYEKEE, per germline (reference sequence). This CDR3 is built from 16 residues. V was shortened by 4 bases and J by 1 base, with 17 bases between the two germline ends. CDR3 in DNA: TGTGCCAGCAGCCCCACCTCCCAGGGACTTAACTATGGCTACACCTTC. Its translation is CASSPTSQGLNYGYTF.

The rearrangement links TRBV7-8 to TRBJ1-6; 12 bases are shared with TRBD1. The length of the CDR3 is 18 residues. Germline V gene data show CDR1 as SGHVS and CDR2 as FQNEAQ. With V trimmed by 0 bases and J by 7 bases, 7 bases remained unmatched. CDR3 nucleotide sequence: TGTGCCAGCAGCTTAGCGTTGGGGACAGGGGGCTCCAATTCACCCCTCCACTTT. Protein sequence: CASSLALGTGGSNSPLHF.

The chain uses TRBV7-9 and TRBJ1-4; 10 bases are shared with TRBD1. This CDR3 spans 16 amino acids. The V segment lost 5 bases and the J segment 2 bases; nucleotides outside the gene matches: 5. CDR1 SEHNR and CDR2 FQNEAQ come from the germline V gene (reference sequence). The CDR3 DNA follows: TGTGCCAGCAGCCCCGACAGGGGGCACACTAATGAAAAACTGTTTTTT. Translating it yields CASSPDRGHTNEKLFF.

As DNA, the CDR3 is TGTGCCAGCCAGCCCGGGACAGGGGTATACGAGCAGTACTTC. Amino acids: CASQPGTGVYEQYF. The gene calls are TRBV5-6 and TRBJ2-7, with 10 bases that match TRBD1. Germline lookup yields CDR1 SGHDT and CDR2 YYEEEE. The CDR3 consists of 14 residues. J lost 4 bases, V lost 7 bases, and 8 bases had no gene match.

The rearrangement uses TRBV5-5 and TRBJ1-4; TRBD1 agrees at 10 bases. Germline CDR1 is SGHKS and CDR2 is YYEKEE (reference sequence). V was pared by 0 bases and J by 4 bases, with 6 bases of the junction left unmatched. CDR3 length: 17 residues. This CDR3 is CASSLAAGTGVNEKLFF. CDR3 coding DNA: TGTGCCAGCAGCTTGGCCGCCGGGACAGGGGTTAATGAAAAACTGTTTTTT.

The V call is TRBV7-8, the J call TRBJ1-2; 7 bases line up with TRBD1. The CDR3 totals 14 residues. Germline V gives CDR1 SGHVS, CDR2 FQNEAQ. The trim removed 5 bases at V and 4 bases at J, leaving 7 bases unmatched. The CDR3 is CASSPAQGVYGYTF. The CDR3 DNA sequence: TGTGCCAGCAGCCCCGCCCAGGGGGTCTATGGCTACACCTTC.

The V gene is TRBV9, the J gene TRBJ2-1, with 9 nucleotides matching TRBD1. The V gene end was trimmed by 3 bases and the J gene end by 6 bases; junction bases not matched to a gene: 1. The CDR3 length is 13 residues. Germline CDR1 is SGDLS and CDR2 is YYNGEE. The CDR3 DNA reads as TGTGCCAGCAGCGGGGGACAGGGCAATGAGCAGTTCTTC. Translating it yields CASSGGQGNEQFF.

The chain joins TRBV28 to TRBJ1-5; unclear D gene. V shed 3 bases and J shed 5 bases, with 11 bases lying between them. Looked up from germline, CDR1 is MDHEN and CDR2 is SYDVKM. This CDR3 is built from 14 residues. This CDR3 is CASSLGSGDQPQHF. The CDR3 DNA reads as TGTGCCAGCAGTTTGGGCTCAGGCGATCAGCCCCAGCATTTT.

The chain has TRBV12-5 and TRBJ2-1, with 8 bases fitting TRBD2. This CDR3 contains 18 residues. V was clipped by 0 bases and J by 0 bases; unmatched bases: 7. Germline-derived CDR1 and CDR2 are LGHNT and FRNRAP. CDR3 sequence: CASGLVRGGLASYNEQFF. The DNA for the CDR3 is TGTGCTAGTGGTTTGGTACGGGGGGGGCTAGCCTCCTACAATGAGCAGTTCTTC.

The chain joins TRBV10-3 to TRBJ2-5; 15 bases line up with TRBD2. J gave up 5 bases and V 10 bases, and 8 bases lay outside the gene matches. CDR3 length: 15 amino acids. Germline loops: CDR1 ENHRY, CDR2 SYGVKD. CDR3 coding DNA: TGTGCCACCGGGGGTGGACTAGCGGGAGGGGAGACCCAGTACTTC. This sequence encodes CATGGGLAGGETQYF.

The rearrangement uses TRBV27 and TRBJ1-4, with D possibly matching TRBD1 (5 bases). Germline CDR1 is MNHEY and CDR2 is SMNVEV (reference sequence). Trimming removed 3 bases from V and 2 bases from J, with 10 bases in between. The CDR3 is made up of 15 amino acids. DNA for the CDR3: TGTGCCAGCAGTTTCGGAGGGGCTACTAATGAAAAACTGTTTTTT. Translated, it gives CASSFGGATNEKLFF.

CDR3 sequence reads: CASSARPQGNNSPLHF. The CDR3 DNA sequence: TGTGCCAGCAGCGCCCGGCCTCAGGGAAATAATTCACCCCTCCACTTT. The V call is TRBV9, the J call TRBJ1-6; D is perhaps TRBD1 (5 bases). The germline V and J ends were trimmed by 3 bases and 5 bases, with 15 bases remaining between them. The CDR3 has 16 residues. Germline V gene sequence: CDR1 SGDLS, CDR2 YYNGEE.

The chain couples TRBV4-3 to TRBJ2-3; a weak D match, TRBD2 (5 bases). Trimming cost V 1 base and J 2 bases, with 10 bases left between them. The germline V gene has CDR1 LGHNA and CDR2 YSLEER. The CDR3 runs 15 residues. CDR3 sequence reads: CASSQVGLPTDTQYF. CDR3 in DNA: TGCGCCAGCAGCCAAGTTGGACTCCCCACAGATACGCAGTATTTT.

V gene TRBV5-4 combines with J gene TRBJ1-2; 7 bases fit TRBD1. Per germline, CDR1 SGHNT and CDR2 YYREEE (reference sequence). This CDR3 is built from 14 residues. V dropped 4 bases and J dropped 4; count of bases not matched to a gene: 7. In nucleotides, the CDR3 is TGTGCCAGCAGCCGCCCAGGGACAGCCTATGGCTACACCTTC. Residues: CASSRPGTAYGYTF.

The V call is TRBV6-5, the J call TRBJ1-2; 7 bases are shared with TRBD1. Germline assignment: CDR1 MNHEY and CDR2 SVGAGI. CDR3 size: 14 residues. Losses at the gene ends were 7 bases for V and 4 bases for J; bases not matched to a gene: 9. The CDR3 sequence: CASTLNRDSYGYTF. CDR3 DNA sequence: TGTGCCAGCACCCTCAACCGGGACAGCTATGGCTACACCTTC.

The V gene is TRBV18, the J gene TRBJ2-1; 8 nucleotides align to TRBD2. The CDR3 has 16 amino acids. Looked up from germline, CDR1 is KGHSH and CDR2 is LQKENI. Trimming removed 0 bases from V and 0 bases from J; junction bases left unmatched: 1. Here the CDR3 reads CASSPPGTSSYNEQFF. The CDR3 coding sequence is TGTGCCAGCTCACCACCTGGGACTAGCTCCTACAATGAGCAGTTCTTC.

CDR3 loop: CASSQDPSGGGRGETQYF. Written as DNA, the CDR3 is TGTGCCAGCAGCCAAGATCCTTCGGGCGGCGGGAGGGGAGAGACCCAGTACTTC. The genes are TRBV4-2 and TRBJ2-5, with TRBD2 matching over 9 bases. CDR3 length: 18 amino acids. Germline-derived CDR1 and CDR2 are LGHNA and YNFKEQ. Losses at the gene ends were 0 bases for V and 4 bases for J; bases not matched to a gene: 12.

This clone was observed a handful of times. The chain combines TRBV4-1 with TRBJ1-5, with 9 bases that match TRBD1. Trimming took 0 bases from V and 7 from J; bases not matched to a gene: 4. Per the germline V gene, CDR1 is MGHRA and CDR2 is YSYEKL. The CDR3 is 15 amino acids. CDR3 sequence: CASSQEGTGTQPQHF. CDR3 bases: TGCGCCAGCAGCCAAGAGGGGACAGGGACCCAGCCCCAGCATTTT.

J is TRBJ1-5 and V is TRBV28; no reliable D call. CDR3 size: 15 residues. Per germline, CDR1 MDHEN and CDR2 SYDVKM. Trimming left V 6 bases short and J 3 bases short, with 15 bases between. The CDR3 nucleotides are TGTGCCAGCAGAAACGGAGGTGCGTCCAATCAGCCCCAGCATTTT. Its translation: CASRNGGASNQPQHF.

The chain couples TRBV7-6 to TRBJ2-7, with 10 bases fitting TRBD2. Germline assignment: CDR1 SGHVS and CDR2 FNYEAQ. V shed 0 bases and J 3 bases; nucleotides not matched to a gene: 8. This CDR3 region has 17 residues. The CDR3 reads CASSLAWQREGYYEQYF. CDR3 nucleotide sequence: TGTGCCAGCAGCTTAGCGTGGCAGCGGGAGGGATACTACGAGCAGTACTTC.

This chain's CDR3 is CASSPGGWTEAFF. The CDR3 coding sequence is TGTGCCAGCAGCCCAGGGGGTTGGACTGAAGCTTTCTTT. The V gene is TRBV2, the J gene TRBJ1-1; 7 nucleotides match TRBD1. With V trimmed by 6 bases and J by 5 bases, 6 bases remained unmatched. CDR1 is SNHLY and CDR2 is FYNNEI in the germline V gene. This CDR3 spans 13 amino acids.

The V gene is TRBV5-4, the J gene TRBJ2-1, with 8 bases that match TRBD2. The CDR3 has 14 residues. CDR1 and CDR2 (germline): SGHNT, YYREEE (reference sequence). With V trimmed by 3 bases and J by 10 bases, 9 bases remained unmatched. CDR3 bases: TGTGCCAGCAGCTCTCTCCGGGAGGGCGGCGAGCAGTTCTTC. Its translation: CASSSLREGGEQFF.

This chain joins TRBV6-2 or TRBV6-3 and TRBJ1-1; the D gene is possibly TRBD1 (5 bases). Germline V gene data show CDR1 as MNHEY and CDR2 as SVGEGT. The CDR3 runs 15 residues. V was clipped by 5 bases and J by 4 bases, with 17 bases between them. The CDR3 is CASSASGVGFTEAFF. CDR3 nucleotide sequence: TGTGCCAGCAGTGCATCGGGGGTAGGATTCACTGAAGCTTTCTTT.

The chain has TRBV5-6 and TRBJ1-2, with D tentatively TRBD1 (6 bases). Germline assignment: CDR1 SGHDT and CDR2 YYEEEE. The CDR3 sequence is 16 residues long. Trimming took off 0 bases at V and 1 base at J, with 13 bases between the two ends. The CDR3 DNA reads TGTGCCAGCAGCTTGGCCGCGGGGGCCGTTAACTATGGCTACACCTTC. It yields the protein CASSLAAGAVNYGYTF.

This chain joins TRBV4-3 and TRBJ2-6, with a possible D match to TRBD2 (7 bases). CDR1 is LGHNA and CDR2 is YSLEER in the germline V gene. V was cut by 4 bases and J by 4 bases, with 23 bases left in between. This CDR3 region has 19 residues. Here the CDR3 reads CASSPGRRGALSGANVLTF. CDR3 sequence (DNA): TGCGCCAGCAGCCCCGGGCGCCGGGGGGCGCTTTCAGGGGCCAACGTCCTGACTTTC.